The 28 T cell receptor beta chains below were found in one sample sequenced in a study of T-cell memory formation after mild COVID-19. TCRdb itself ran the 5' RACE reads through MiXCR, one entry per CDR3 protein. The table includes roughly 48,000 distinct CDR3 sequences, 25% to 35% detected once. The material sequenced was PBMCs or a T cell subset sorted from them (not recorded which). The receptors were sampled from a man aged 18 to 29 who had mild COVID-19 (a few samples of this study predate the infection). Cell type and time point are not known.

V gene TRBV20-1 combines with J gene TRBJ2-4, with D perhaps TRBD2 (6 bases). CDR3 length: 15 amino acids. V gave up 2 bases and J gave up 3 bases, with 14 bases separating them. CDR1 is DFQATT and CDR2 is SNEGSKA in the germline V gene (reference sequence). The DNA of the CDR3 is TGCAGTGCTAGAATCGGCGGGGAAGACAAAAACATTCAGTACTTC. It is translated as CSARIGGEDKNIQYF.

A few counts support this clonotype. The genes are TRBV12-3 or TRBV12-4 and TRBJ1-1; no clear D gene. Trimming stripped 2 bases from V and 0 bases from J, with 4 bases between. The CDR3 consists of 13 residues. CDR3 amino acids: CASSLTLNTEAFF. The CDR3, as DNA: TGTGCCAGCAGTTTAACGTTGAACACTGAAGCTTTCTTT.

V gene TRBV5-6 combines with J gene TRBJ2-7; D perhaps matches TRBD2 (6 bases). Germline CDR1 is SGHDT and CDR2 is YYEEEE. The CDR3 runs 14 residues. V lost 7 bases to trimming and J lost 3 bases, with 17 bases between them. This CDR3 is CASCPWAGYYEQYV. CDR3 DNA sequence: TGTGCCAGCTGCCCCTGGGCGGGGTACTACGAGCAGTACGTC.

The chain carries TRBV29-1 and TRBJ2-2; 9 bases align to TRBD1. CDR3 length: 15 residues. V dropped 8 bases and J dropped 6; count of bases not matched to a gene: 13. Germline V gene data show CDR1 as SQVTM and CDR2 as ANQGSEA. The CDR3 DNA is TGCAGCATAATTACCGGGACAGGGATAGCCGGGGAGCTGTTTTTT. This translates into CSIITGTGIAGELFF.

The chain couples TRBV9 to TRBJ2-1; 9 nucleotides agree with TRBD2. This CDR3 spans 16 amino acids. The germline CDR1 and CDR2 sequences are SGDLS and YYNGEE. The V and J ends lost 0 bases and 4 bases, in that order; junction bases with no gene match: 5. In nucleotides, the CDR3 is TGTGCCAGCAGCGTAGGGGCTAGCGGGATTTACAATGAGCAGTTCTTC. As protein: CASSVGASGIYNEQFF.

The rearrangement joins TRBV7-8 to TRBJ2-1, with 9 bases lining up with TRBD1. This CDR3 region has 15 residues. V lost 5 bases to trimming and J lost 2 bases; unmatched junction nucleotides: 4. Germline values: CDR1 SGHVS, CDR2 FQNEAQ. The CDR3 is CASSRTGGTYNEQFF. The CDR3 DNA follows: TGTGCCAGCAGCCGTACAGGGGGCACCTACAATGAGCAGTTCTTC.

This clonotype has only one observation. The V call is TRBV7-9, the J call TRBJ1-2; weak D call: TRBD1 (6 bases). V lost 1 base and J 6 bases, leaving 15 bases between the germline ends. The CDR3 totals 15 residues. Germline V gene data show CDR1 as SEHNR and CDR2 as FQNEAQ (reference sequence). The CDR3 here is CASSLDRQGTHGYTF. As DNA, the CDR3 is TGTGCCAGCAGCTTAGATCGGCAGGGGACCCATGGCTACACCTTC.

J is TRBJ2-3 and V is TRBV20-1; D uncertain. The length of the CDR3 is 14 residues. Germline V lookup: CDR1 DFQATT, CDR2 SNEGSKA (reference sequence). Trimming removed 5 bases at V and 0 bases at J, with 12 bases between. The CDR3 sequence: CSADEETSTDTQYF. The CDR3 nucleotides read TGCAGTGCTGACGAGGAAACTAGCACAGATACGCAGTATTTT.

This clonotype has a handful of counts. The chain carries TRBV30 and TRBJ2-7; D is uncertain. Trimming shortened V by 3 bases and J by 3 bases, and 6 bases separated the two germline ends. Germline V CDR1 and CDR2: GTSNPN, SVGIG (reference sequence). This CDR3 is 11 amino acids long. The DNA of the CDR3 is TGTGCCTGGAGAGAACACTACGAGCAGTACTTC. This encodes CAWREHYEQYF.

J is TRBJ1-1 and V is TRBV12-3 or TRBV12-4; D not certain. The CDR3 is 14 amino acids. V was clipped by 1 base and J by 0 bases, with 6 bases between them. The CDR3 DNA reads TGTGCCAGCAGTTTAGAAACCATGAACACTGAAGCTTTCTTT. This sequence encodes CASSLETMNTEAFF.

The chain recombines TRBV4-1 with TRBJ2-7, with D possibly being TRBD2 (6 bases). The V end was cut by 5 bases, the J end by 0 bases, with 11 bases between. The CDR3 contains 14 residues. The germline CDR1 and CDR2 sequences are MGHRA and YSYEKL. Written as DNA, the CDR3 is TGCGCCAGCAGCGCGCGGGACGGCTCCTACGAGCAGTACGTC. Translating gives CASSARDGSYEQYV.

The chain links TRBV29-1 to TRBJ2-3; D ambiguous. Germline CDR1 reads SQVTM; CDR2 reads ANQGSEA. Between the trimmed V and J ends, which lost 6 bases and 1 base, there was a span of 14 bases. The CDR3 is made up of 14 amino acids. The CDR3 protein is CSVESETRTDTQYF. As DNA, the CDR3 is TGCAGCGTGGAATCGGAAACTCGCACAGATACGCAGTATTTT.

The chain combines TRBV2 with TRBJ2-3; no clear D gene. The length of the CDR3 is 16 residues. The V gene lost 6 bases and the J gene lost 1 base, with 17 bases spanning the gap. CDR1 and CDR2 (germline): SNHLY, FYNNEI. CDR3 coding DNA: TGTGCCAGCAGCAGCGCTGCGGCGGAACGCACAGATACGCAGTATTTT. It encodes CASSSAAAERTDTQYF.

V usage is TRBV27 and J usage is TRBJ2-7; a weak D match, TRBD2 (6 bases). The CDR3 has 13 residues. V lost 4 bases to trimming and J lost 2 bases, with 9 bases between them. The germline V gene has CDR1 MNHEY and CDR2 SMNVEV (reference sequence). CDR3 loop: CASSSGLTYEQYF. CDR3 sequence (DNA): TGTGCCAGCAGTTCGGGACTGACCTACGAGCAGTACTTC.

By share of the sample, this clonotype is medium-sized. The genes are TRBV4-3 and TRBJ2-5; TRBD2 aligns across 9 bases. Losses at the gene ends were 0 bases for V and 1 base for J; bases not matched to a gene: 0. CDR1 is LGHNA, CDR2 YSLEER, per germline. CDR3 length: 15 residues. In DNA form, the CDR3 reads TGCGCCAGCAGCCAAGAGCGGGGGGGCCAAGAGACCCAGTACTTC. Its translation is CASSQERGGQETQYF.

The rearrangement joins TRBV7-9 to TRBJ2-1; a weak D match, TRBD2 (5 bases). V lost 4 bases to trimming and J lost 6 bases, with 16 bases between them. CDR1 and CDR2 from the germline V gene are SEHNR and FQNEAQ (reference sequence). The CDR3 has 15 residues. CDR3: CASSSGLPPGNEQFF. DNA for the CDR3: TGTGCCAGCAGCTCCGGACTCCCGCCGGGCAATGAGCAGTTCTTC.

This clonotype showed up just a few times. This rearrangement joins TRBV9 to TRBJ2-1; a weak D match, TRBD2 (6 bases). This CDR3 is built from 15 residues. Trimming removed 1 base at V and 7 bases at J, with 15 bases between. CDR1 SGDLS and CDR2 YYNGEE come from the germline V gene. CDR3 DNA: TGTGCCAGCAGCGTAATGGTCGCGGGGACTAATGAGCAGTTCTTC. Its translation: CASSVMVAGTNEQFF.

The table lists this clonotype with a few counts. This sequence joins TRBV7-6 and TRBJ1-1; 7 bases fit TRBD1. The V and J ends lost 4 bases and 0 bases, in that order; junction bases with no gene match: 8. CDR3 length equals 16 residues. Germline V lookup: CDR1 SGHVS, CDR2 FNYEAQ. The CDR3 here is CASSYVGGEVNTEAFF. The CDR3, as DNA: TGTGCCAGCAGCTATGTAGGGGGCGAGGTGAACACTGAAGCTTTCTTT.

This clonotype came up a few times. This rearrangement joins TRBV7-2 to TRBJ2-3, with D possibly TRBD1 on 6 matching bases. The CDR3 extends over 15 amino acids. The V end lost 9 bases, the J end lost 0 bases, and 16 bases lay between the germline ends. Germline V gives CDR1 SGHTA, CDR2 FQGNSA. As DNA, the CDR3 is TGTGCCAGTACTCCCGGGACAACTAGCACAGATACGCAGTATTTT. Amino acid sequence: CASTPGTTSTDTQYF.

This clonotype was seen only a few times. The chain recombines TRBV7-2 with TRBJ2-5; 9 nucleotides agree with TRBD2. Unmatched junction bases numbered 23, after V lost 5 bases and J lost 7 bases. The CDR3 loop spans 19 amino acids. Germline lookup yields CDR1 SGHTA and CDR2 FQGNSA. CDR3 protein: CASSPSVRGLAGLLRTQYF. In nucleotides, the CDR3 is TGTGCCAGCAGCCCAAGCGTCCGGGGTCTAGCGGGGTTGCTCAGGACCCAGTACTTC.

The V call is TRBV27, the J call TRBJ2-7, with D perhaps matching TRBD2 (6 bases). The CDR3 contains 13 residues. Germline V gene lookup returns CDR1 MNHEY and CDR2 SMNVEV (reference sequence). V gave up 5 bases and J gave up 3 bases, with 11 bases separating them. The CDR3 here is CASSVAVFYEQYF. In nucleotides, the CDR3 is TGTGCCAGCAGTGTAGCGGTGTTCTACGAGCAGTACTTC.

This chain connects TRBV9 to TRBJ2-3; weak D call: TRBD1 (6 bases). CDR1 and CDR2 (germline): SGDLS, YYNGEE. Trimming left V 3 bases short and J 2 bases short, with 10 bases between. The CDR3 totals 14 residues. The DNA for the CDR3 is TGTGCCAGCAGCGCGGACAGTATCACAGATACGCAGTATTTT. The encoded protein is CASSADSITDTQYF.

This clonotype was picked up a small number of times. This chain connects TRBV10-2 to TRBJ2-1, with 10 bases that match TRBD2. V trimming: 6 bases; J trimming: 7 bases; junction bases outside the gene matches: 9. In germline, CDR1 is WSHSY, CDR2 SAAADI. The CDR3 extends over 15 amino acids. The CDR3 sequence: CASRLSGGASNEQFF. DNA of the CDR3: TGCGCCAGCAGGCTGAGCGGGGGGGCCTCAAATGAGCAGTTCTTC.

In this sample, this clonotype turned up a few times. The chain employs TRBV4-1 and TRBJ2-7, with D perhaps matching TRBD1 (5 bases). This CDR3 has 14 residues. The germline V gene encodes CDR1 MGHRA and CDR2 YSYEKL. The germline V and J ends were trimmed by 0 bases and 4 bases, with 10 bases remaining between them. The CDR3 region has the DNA TGCGCCAGCAGCCAAGAGGTGGGGCATTACGAGCAGTACGTC. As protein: CASSQEVGHYEQYV.

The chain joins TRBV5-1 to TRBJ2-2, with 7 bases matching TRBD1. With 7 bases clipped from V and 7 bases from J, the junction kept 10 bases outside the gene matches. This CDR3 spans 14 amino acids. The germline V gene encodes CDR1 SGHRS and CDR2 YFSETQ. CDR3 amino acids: CASVDRVMNGELFF. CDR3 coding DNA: TGCGCCAGCGTAGACAGGGTTATGAACGGGGAGCTGTTTTTT.

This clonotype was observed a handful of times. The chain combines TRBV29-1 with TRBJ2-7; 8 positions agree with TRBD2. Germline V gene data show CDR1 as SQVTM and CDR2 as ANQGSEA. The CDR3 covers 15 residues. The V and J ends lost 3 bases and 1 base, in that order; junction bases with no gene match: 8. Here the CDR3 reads CSVEYERGGSYEQYV. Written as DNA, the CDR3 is TGCAGCGTTGAGTACGAACGGGGGGGATCCTACGAGCAGTACGTC.

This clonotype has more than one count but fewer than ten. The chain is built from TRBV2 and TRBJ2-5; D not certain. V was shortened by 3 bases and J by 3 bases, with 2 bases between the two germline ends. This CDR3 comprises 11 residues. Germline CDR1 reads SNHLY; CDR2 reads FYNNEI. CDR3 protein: CASSDEETQYF. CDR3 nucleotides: TGTGCCAGCAGTGACGAAGAGACCCAGTACTTC.

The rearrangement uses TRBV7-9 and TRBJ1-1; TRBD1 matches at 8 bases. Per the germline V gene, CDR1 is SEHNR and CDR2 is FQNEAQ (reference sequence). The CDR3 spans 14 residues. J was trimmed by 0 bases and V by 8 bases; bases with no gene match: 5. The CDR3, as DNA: TGTGCCAGCTTTGGGGACAGGTTGAACACTGAAGCTTTCTTT. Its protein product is CASFGDRLNTEAFF. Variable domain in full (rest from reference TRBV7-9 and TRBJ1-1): DTGVSQNPRHKITKRGQNVTFRCDPISEHNRLYWYRQTLGQGPEFLTYFQNEAQLEKSRLLSDRFSAERPKGSFSTLEIQRTEQGDSAMYLCASFGDRLNTEAFFGQGTRLTVV.